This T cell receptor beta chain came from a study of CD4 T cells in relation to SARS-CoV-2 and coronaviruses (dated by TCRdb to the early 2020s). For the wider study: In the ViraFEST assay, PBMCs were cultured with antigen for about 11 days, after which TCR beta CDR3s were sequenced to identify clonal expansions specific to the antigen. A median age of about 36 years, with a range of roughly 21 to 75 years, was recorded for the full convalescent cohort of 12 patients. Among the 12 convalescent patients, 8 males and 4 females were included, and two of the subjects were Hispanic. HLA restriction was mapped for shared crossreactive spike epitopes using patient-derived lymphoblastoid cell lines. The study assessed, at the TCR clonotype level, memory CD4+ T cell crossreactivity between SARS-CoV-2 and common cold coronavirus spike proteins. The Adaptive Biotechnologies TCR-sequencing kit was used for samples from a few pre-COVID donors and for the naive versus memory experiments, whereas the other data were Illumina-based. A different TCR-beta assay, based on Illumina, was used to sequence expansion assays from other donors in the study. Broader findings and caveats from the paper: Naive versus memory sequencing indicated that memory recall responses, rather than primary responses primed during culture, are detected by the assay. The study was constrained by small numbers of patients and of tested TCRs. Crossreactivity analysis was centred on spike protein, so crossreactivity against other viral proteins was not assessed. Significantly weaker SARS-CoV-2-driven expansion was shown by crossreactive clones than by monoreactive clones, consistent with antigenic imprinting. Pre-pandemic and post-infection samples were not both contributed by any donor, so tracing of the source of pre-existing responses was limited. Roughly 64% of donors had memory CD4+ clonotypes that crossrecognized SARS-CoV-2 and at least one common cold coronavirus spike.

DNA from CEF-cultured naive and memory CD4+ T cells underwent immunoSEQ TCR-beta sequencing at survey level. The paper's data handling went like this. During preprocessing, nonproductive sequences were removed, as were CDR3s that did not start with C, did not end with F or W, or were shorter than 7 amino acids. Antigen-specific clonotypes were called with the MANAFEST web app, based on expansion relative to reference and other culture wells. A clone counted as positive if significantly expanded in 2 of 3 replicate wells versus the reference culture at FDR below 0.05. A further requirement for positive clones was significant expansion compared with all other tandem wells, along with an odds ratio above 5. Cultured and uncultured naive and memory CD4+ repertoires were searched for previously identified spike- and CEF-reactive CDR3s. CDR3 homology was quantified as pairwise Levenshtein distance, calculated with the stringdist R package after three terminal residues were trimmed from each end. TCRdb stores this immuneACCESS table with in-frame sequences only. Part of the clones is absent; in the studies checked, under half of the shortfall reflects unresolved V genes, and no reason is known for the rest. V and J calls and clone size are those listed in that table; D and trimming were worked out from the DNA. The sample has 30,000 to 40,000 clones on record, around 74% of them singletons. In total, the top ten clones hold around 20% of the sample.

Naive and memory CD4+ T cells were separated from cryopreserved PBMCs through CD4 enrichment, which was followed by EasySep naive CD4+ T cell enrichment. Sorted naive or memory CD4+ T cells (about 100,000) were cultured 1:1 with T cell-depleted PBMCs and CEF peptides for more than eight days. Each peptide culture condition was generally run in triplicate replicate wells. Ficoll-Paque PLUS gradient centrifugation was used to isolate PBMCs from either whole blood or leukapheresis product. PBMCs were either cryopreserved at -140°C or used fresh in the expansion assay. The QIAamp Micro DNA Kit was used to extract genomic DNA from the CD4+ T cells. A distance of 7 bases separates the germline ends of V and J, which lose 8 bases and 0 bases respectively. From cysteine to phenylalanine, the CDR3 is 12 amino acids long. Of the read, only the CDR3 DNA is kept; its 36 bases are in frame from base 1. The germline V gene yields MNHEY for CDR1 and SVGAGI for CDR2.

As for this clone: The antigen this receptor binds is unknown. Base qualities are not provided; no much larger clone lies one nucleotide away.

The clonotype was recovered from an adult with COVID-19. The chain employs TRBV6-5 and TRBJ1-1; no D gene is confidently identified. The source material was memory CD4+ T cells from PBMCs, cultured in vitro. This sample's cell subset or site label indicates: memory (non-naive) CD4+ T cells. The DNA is TGTGCCAGCCGACGGCTGAACACTGAAGCTTTCTTT. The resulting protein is CASRRLNTEAFF.